One and the same sample provided the 32 T cell receptor beta chains below, sequenced in a study of T-cell memory formation after mild COVID-19 (dated by TCRdb to 2020 to 2022). The receptor library was made with 5' RACE. Sequencer: Illumina NovaSeq 6000. Using fastp trimming at Q25 and MiXCR clonotype assembly, TCRdb reanalyzed the public sequencing data and kept in-frame beta chains. For every CDR3 protein sequence, its rows merge into one entry that carries the most common genes and DNA. The sample records over 120,000 distinct CDR3 sequences, 6% to 7% of which are singletons. The ten largest clones add up to approximately 2% of the sample. Sequenced material: PBMCs or a T cell subset sorted from them (not recorded which). Every receptor here comes from an adult woman who had mild COVID-19 (a few samples of this study predate the infection). The sample titles of this study are shuffled in the database, so cell type and time point are left out; the donor was told from shared clones.

This clonotype was seen ten or more times. The chain couples TRBV5-1 to TRBJ2-1; a possible D gene is TRBD1 (6 bases). V lost 4 bases and J 7 bases, leaving 21 bases between the germline ends. CDR3 length equals 16 residues. Germline-derived CDR1 and CDR2 are SGHRS and YFSETQ. In nucleotides, the CDR3 is TGCGCCAGCAGCAAGGGTGGACAGACTGTTCGGAATGAGCAGTTCTTC. It encodes CASSKGGQTVRNEQFF.

This clonotype occurred a few times. The CDR3: CASSQDWGATGELFF. The CDR3 DNA reads TGCGCCAGCAGCCAAGATTGGGGAGCCACCGGGGAGCTGTTTTTT. The V call is TRBV4-3, the J call TRBJ2-2, with D possibly TRBD2 on 5 matching bases. The V gene's germline CDR1 is LGHNA and CDR2 YSLEER. The CDR3 is 15 amino acids. V shed 0 bases and J shed 4 bases, with 9 bases lying between them.

This clonotype was recorded at least ten times. The chain recombines TRBV23-1 with TRBJ2-7; TRBD2 aligns across 8 bases. TRBV23-1 is annotated as an ORF whose role is uncertain. After removal of 3 bases from V and 0 bases from J, the junction contained 7 bases not matched to a gene. There are 16 residues in the CDR3. Written as DNA, the CDR3 is TGCGCCAGCAGTCATCCCCTTAGCGGGACCTCCTACGAGCAGTACTTC. It is translated as CASSHPLSGTSYEQYF.

The chain joins TRBV12-5 to TRBJ1-1, with D possibly matching TRBD1 (5 bases). Trimming took 4 bases from V and 4 from J, leaving 13 bases between them. Germline V gene lookup returns CDR1 LGHNT and CDR2 FRNRAP. The CDR3 is 14 amino acids. The CDR3 bases are TGTGCTAGTGGTTGGAGAGACGGGGGCACTGAAGCTTTCTTT. As protein: CASGWRDGGTEAFF.

In this sample, this clonotype turned up many times. The chain recombines TRBV7-2 with TRBJ2-1; D gene uncertain. V lost 2 bases, J lost 0 bases, and 5 bases lay in between. This CDR3 region has 14 residues. Germline V gene lookup returns CDR1 SGHTA and CDR2 FQGNSA. The CDR3 bases are TGTGCCAGCAGCTTAAGTAGCTCCTACAATGAGCAGTTCTTC. Its translation: CASSLSSSYNEQFF. Using reference TRBV7-2 and TRBJ2-1 for the parts outside the CDR3, the full variable domain is GAGVSQSPSNKVTEKGKDVELRCDPISGHTALYWYRQSLGQGLEFLIYFQGNSAPDKSGLPSDRFSAERTGGSVSTLTIQRTQQEDSAVYLCASSLSSSYNEQFFGPGTRLTVL.

This clonotype was seen ten or more times. This chain links TRBV12-3 or TRBV12-4 with TRBJ2-7; 11 positions agree with TRBD2. CDR3 length equals 15 residues. V shed 4 bases and J 0 bases; nucleotides not matched to a gene: 2. The CDR3 protein is CASSSTSGGSYEQYF. DNA of the CDR3: TGTGCCAGCAGTTCAACTAGCGGGGGCTCCTACGAGCAGTACTTC.

This clonotype was found a few times. The CDR3 is CASSYMGTEAFF. CDR3 coding DNA: TGTGCCAGCTCGTACATGGGCACTGAAGCTTTCTTT. V usage is TRBV12-3 or TRBV12-4 and J usage is TRBJ1-1, with no clear D. Deletions cut 8 bases from V and 4 bases from J, with 11 bases between. This CDR3 spans 12 amino acids.

This clonotype was seen a few times. The chain combines TRBV7-9 with TRBJ2-7; 9 bases map to TRBD1. The V segment lost 5 bases and the J segment 5 bases; nucleotides outside the gene matches: 4. Germline values: CDR1 SEHNR, CDR2 FQNEAQ (reference sequence). There are 13 residues in the CDR3. CDR3 sequence reads: CASSPQGANEQYF. The DNA for the CDR3 is TGTGCCAGCAGCCCACAGGGGGCTAACGAGCAGTACTTC.

This clonotype has ten or more counts. The V gene is TRBV7-3, the J gene TRBJ2-2; no firm D call. This CDR3 region has 13 residues. The ends were cut back, 0 bases at V and 8 bases at J, with 7 bases in the middle. The germline CDR1 and CDR2 sequences are SGHTA and FQGTGA. The CDR3 protein is CASSLTQGGELFF. CDR3 bases: TGTGCCAGCAGCTTAACGCAAGGGGGGGAGCTGTTTTTT.

A few counts support this clonotype. The chain has TRBV7-6 and TRBJ2-3, with a weak D call TRBD2 (5 bases). The germline V gene has CDR1 SGHVS and CDR2 FNYEAQ. V dropped 5 bases and J dropped 1 base, with 10 bases sitting between them. The length of the CDR3 is 14 residues. CDR3 nucleotide sequence: TGTGCCAGCAGCGACCTGCGGGGCACAGATACGCAGTATTTT. It yields the protein CASSDLRGTDTQYF.

This clonotype came up a few times. The chain links TRBV20-1 to TRBJ1-5; D is ambiguous. Germline V CDR1 and CDR2: DFQATT, SNEGSKA (reference sequence). Trimming stripped 4 bases from V and 5 bases from J, with 12 bases between. CDR3 length: 13 amino acids. This chain's CDR3 is CSAKWVIDQPQHF. CDR3 nucleotides: TGCAGTGCTAAGTGGGTTATAGATCAGCCCCAGCATTTT.

This clonotype showed up many times. V is TRBV7-2 and J is TRBJ2-3; possibly TRBD2 for D (6 bases). Trimming took 4 bases from V and 4 from J, leaving 18 bases between them. Germline assignment: CDR1 SGHTA and CDR2 FQGNSA. The CDR3 is 16 residues long. In nucleotides, the CDR3 is TGTGCCAGCAGCTCGAGCGGCGGGGCCCCTCCAGATACGCAGTATTTT. Its protein product is CASSSSGGAPPDTQYF. The full variable domain, its missing parts supplied by reference TRBV7-2 and TRBJ2-3, is GAGVSQSPSNKVTEKGKDVELRCDPISGHTALYWYRQSLGQGLEFLIYFQGNSAPDKSGLPSDRFSAERTGGSVSTLTIQRTQQEDSAVYLCASSSSGGAPPDTQYFGPGTRLTVL.

This clonotype was seen at least ten times. V usage is TRBV12-3 or TRBV12-4 and J usage is TRBJ1-2; D possibly corresponds to TRBD1 (5 bases). The CDR3 is made up of 14 amino acids. Trimming removed 7 bases from V and 8 bases from J, with 20 bases in between. The CDR3 loop reads CASIHHGTREGYTF. The CDR3 coding sequence is TGTGCCAGCATTCACCACGGGACTCGGGAAGGCTACACCTTC.

Ten or more counts support this clonotype. The chain links TRBV2 to TRBJ2-2; 8 bases map to TRBD1. The CDR3 has 15 amino acids. The V gene end was trimmed by 5 bases and the J gene end by 4 bases; junction bases not matched to a gene: 6. CDR1 and CDR2 from the germline V gene are SNHLY and FYNNEI. The CDR3 DNA sequence: TGTGCCAGCAGTACCCAGGGGGCCGTCACCGGGGAGCTGTTTTTT. Translated, it gives CASSTQGAVTGELFF. Complete variable domain (other parts from reference TRBV2 and TRBJ2-2): EPEVTQTPSHQVTQMGQEVILRCVPISNHLYFYWYRQILGQKVEFLVSFYNNEISEKSEIFDDQFSVERPDGSNFTLKIRSTKLEDSAMYFCASSTQGAVTGELFFGEGSRLTVL.

In its sample, this clonotype was seen a few times. Here the CDR3 reads CASSATSGGYEQYF. Here the CDR3 DNA reads TGTGCCAGCAGCGCAACATCAGGGGGCTACGAGCAGTACTTC. J is TRBJ2-7 and V is TRBV9; 7 positions agree with TRBD1. V trimming: 3 bases; J trimming: 3 bases; junction bases outside the gene matches: 6. This CDR3 comprises 14 residues. The germline V gene encodes CDR1 SGDLS and CDR2 YYNGEE.

Here the CDR3 reads CATSDFKNGYGYTF. The CDR3 DNA sequence: TGTGCCACCAGTGATTTTAAGAACGGCTATGGCTACACCTTC. This sequence joins TRBV24-1 and TRBJ1-2; D call uncertain. Germline V gene sequence: CDR1 KGHDR, CDR2 SFDVKD. There are 14 residues in the CDR3. Trimming removed 1 base from V and 4 bases from J, with 9 bases in between.

This clonotype came up a few times. V gene TRBV30 combines with J gene TRBJ1-2, with 7 positions matching TRBD1. The J segment lost 7 bases and the V segment lost 4 bases, leaving 9 bases of the junction unmatched. The CDR3 is 13 amino acids. The germline CDR1 and CDR2 sequences are GTSNPN and SVGIG (reference sequence). CDR3 in amino acids: CAWMEDRTTGYTF. The CDR3 region has the DNA TGTGCCTGGATGGAGGACAGGACCACTGGCTACACCTTC.

The rearrangement uses TRBV3-1 and TRBJ2-1; D gene unclear. Trimming left V 4 bases short and J 4 bases short, with 14 bases between. Germline V gene lookup returns CDR1 LGHDT and CDR2 YNNKEL (reference sequence). This CDR3 is built from 15 residues. The CDR3 nucleotides are TGTGCCAGCAGCCTAACGAGGACGGTATACAATGAGCAGTTCTTC. Protein product: CASSLTRTVYNEQFF.

The sample holds many counts of this clonotype. The J gene is TRBJ2-5, the V gene TRBV7-2; perhaps TRBD2 as D (5 bases). V was trimmed by 2 bases and J by 0 bases, leaving 16 bases between them. The CDR3 is 17 residues long. In germline, CDR1 is SGHTA, CDR2 FQGNSA. The CDR3 bases are TGTGCCAGCAGCTTAAGATGGATAGCGACATACCAAGAGACCCAGTACTTC. Encoded protein: CASSLRWIATYQETQYF.

This clonotype was counted many times. The gene calls are TRBV20-1 and TRBJ2-7, with 7 bases that match TRBD1. CDR3 size: 13 residues. V dropped 6 bases and J dropped 1; count of bases not matched to a gene: 6. Per the germline V gene, CDR1 is DFQATT and CDR2 is SNEGSKA (reference sequence). The CDR3 nucleotides read TGCAGTGCCTCCGGGACAGATTCCTACGAGCAGTACTTC. Protein sequence: CSASGTDSYEQYF.

This clonotype was recorded many times. The V and J genes are TRBV7-2 and TRBJ2-3; 8 positions match TRBD2. CDR1 is SGHTA and CDR2 is FQGNSA in the germline V gene. The CDR3 spans 18 residues. V was clipped by 5 bases and J by 9 bases; unmatched bases: 22. The CDR3 nucleotides are TGTGCCAGCAGCCCCCGCATCAGGAGCGGGGGCCTCTCAGGCACGCAGTATTTT. This translates into CASSPRIRSGGLSGTQYF.

This clonotype came up many times. The genes are TRBV9 and TRBJ2-3; perhaps TRBD2 as D (6 bases). The V gene lost 0 bases and the J gene lost 8 bases, with 10 bases spanning the gap. The germline CDR1 and CDR2 sequences are SGDLS and YYNGEE. This CDR3 spans 13 amino acids. The CDR3 region has the DNA TGTGCCAGCAGCGTAGTCGAGGGAGGTACGCAGTATTTT. Residues: CASSVVEGGTQYF.

This clonotype was picked up a small number of times. The rearrangement joins TRBV20-1 to TRBJ2-7; unclear D gene. The V end was cut by 5 bases, the J end by 2 bases, with 16 bases between. Germline loops: CDR1 DFQATT, CDR2 SNEGSKA (reference sequence). There are 14 residues in the CDR3. CDR3 protein: CSAPNPNKAYEQYF. CDR3 nucleotides: TGCAGTGCTCCTAACCCCAACAAAGCCTACGAGCAGTACTTC.

Ten or more counts support this clonotype. This chain joins TRBV12-3 or TRBV12-4 and TRBJ2-2; TRBD2 aligns across 12 bases. The CDR3 is 16 amino acids. V shed 6 bases and J 7 bases; nucleotides not matched to a gene: 9. For the CDR3, the DNA is TGTGCCAGCAGACCCGGACTAGCGGGAATAAACGGGGAGCTGTTTTTT. It yields the protein CASRPGLAGINGELFF.

This chain uses TRBV18 with TRBJ1-2; TRBD1 agrees at 12 bases. The germline CDR1 and CDR2 sequences are KGHSH and LQKENI. The CDR3 spans 15 residues. Trimming took 4 bases from V and 9 from J; bases not matched to a gene: 9. The CDR3 spells CASSHPGTGGASYTF. The CDR3 nucleotides are TGTGCCAGCTCACATCCCGGGACAGGGGGCGCGAGCTACACCTTC.

This clonotype was counted ten times or more. The chain is built from TRBV29-1 and TRBJ1-1; TRBD1 matches 8 bases. Germline V CDR1 and CDR2: SQVTM, ANQGSEA. This CDR3 contains 13 residues. V lost 5 bases, J lost 4 bases, and 6 bases stayed unmatched. The CDR3 protein is CSVKNTGGTEAFF. In DNA, the CDR3 is TGCAGCGTTAAAAACACAGGGGGCACTGAAGCTTTCTTT. The entire variable domain, with the rest obtained from reference TRBV29-1 and TRBJ1-1, is as follows: SAVISQKPSRDICQRGTSLTIQCQVDSQVTMMFWYRQQPGQSLTLIATANQGSEATYESGFVIDKFPISRPNLTFSTLTVSNMSPEDSSIYLCSVKNTGGTEAFFGQGTRLTVV.

This clonotype was detected many times. J is TRBJ2-1 and V is TRBV6-5; D could derive from TRBD1 or TRBD2 (5 bases each). This CDR3 comprises 14 residues. The germline V gene has CDR1 MNHEY and CDR2 SVGAGI. The ends were cut back, 2 bases at V and 4 bases at J, with 9 bases in the middle. Written as DNA, the CDR3 is TGTGCCAGCAGTTACGAGGGGTATTACAATGAGCAGTTCTTC. Translating it yields CASSYEGYYNEQFF.

This clonotype was counted at least ten times. The chain carries TRBV30 and TRBJ1-6, with D hard to call. V dropped 4 bases and J dropped 5 bases, with 12 bases sitting between them. The CDR3 is 14 amino acids. Germline CDR1 is GTSNPN and CDR2 is SVGIG (reference sequence). This CDR3 is CAWNIPGNNSPLHF. The DNA of the CDR3 is TGTGCCTGGAACATACCGGGAAATAATTCACCCCTCCACTTT.

The CDR3 protein is CASSLVIASYNEQFF. The CDR3 DNA reads as TGCGCCAGCAGCTTGGTAATAGCGTCCTACAATGAGCAGTTCTTC. The chain joins TRBV5-1 to TRBJ2-1; D might be TRBD2 (5 bases). Trimming took off 0 bases at V and 1 base at J, with 8 bases between the two ends. The germline V gene has CDR1 SGHRS and CDR2 YFSETQ. The CDR3 runs 15 residues.

This clonotype was seen a few times. J is TRBJ1-2 and V is TRBV5-1; D is unclear. V was pared by 0 bases and J by 2 bases, with 11 bases between. This CDR3 contains 15 residues. Germline V lookup: CDR1 SGHRS, CDR2 YFSETQ. This CDR3 is CASSLEWVSNYGYTF. The CDR3 DNA is TGCGCCAGCAGCTTGGAGTGGGTTAGCAACTATGGCTACACCTTC.

This clonotype occurred many times. At one of its ends the junction is not consistent with the germline gene, which may arise from a read error. This chain connects TRBV5-1 to TRBJ2-7; D ambiguous. CDR1 SGHRS and CDR2 YFSETQ come from the germline V gene. There are 14 residues in the CDR3. The CDR3 loop reads CASTLTQPNYEQYF. Written as DNA, the CDR3 is TGCGCCAGCACCTTGACACAGCCGAACTACGAGCAGTACTTC.

J is TRBJ1-1 and V is TRBV24-1; D uncertain. The CDR3 spans 14 residues. Germline V lookup: CDR1 KGHDR, CDR2 SFDVKD. Trimming removed 3 bases from V and 11 bases from J, with 18 bases in between. The CDR3 here is CATSDPNGPKRAFF. CDR3 DNA sequence: TGTGCCACCAGTGATCCTAATGGACCCAAACGGGCTTTCTTT.